The 30 T cell receptor beta chains presented below share a single source sample, sequenced in a study of CD4+ T cells in melanoma. Sequencing was performed with immunoSEQ multiplex PCR; in TCRdb, only in-frame clones are kept and a portion is missing. The data show about 14,000 clones, roughly two thirds seen once. Sequencing was performed on cells from a culture (not recorded whether cultured in vitro). The receptors were gathered from a human donor with melanoma.

There are a few counts of this clone. This rearrangement joins TRBV6-4 to TRBJ2-1; tentative D call: TRBD2 (7 bases). Germline assignment: CDR1 MRHNA and CDR2 SNTAGT. V dropped 4 bases and J dropped 5 bases, with 12 bases sitting between them. This CDR3 comprises 14 residues. The CDR3 bases are TGTGCCAGCAGTGTGAAAGGGGGGGACAATGAGCAGTTCTTC. The encoded protein is CASSVKGGDNEQFF.

The chain joins TRBV30 to TRBJ1-5, with 9 bases fitting TRBD1. Germline CDR1 is GTSNPN and CDR2 is SVGIG (reference sequence). The CDR3 has 13 residues. Trimming cost V 1 base and J 7 bases; bases outside gene matches: 2. CDR3 nucleotide sequence: TGTGCCTGGAGTGACAGGGGGCGCCAGCCCCAGCATTTT. Protein product: CAWSDRGRQPQHF.

V and J are TRBV29-1 and TRBJ2-3; 11 bases fit TRBD2. Germline V lookup: CDR1 SQVTM, CDR2 ANQGSEA. With V trimmed by 4 bases and J by 5 bases, 8 bases remained unmatched. This CDR3 is 15 amino acids long. CDR3 DNA: TGCAGCGTTGGCCCTAGCGGGGGGTTGGGAGATACGCAGTATTTT. The encoded protein is CSVGPSGGLGDTQYF.

The CDR3 sequence: CASRRTQETQYF. The CDR3, as DNA: TGCGCCAGCCGTCGGACCCAAGAGACCCAGTACTTC. V usage is TRBV10-2 and J usage is TRBJ2-5; D not certain. The length of the CDR3 is 12 residues. Trimming stripped 8 bases from V and 1 base from J, with 8 bases between. Germline values: CDR1 WSHSY, CDR2 SAAADI.

This clone was observed a handful of times. The rearrangement uses TRBV5-1 and TRBJ1-2; no clear D. The germline V and J ends were trimmed by 2 bases and 2 bases, with 4 bases remaining between them. The germline V gene has CDR1 SGHRS and CDR2 YFSETQ. The CDR3 runs 12 residues. The CDR3: CASSFGNYGYTF. The DNA for the CDR3 is TGCGCCAGCAGCTTCGGGAACTATGGCTACACCTTC.

The rearrangement uses TRBV11-3 and TRBJ1-3; D gene uncertain. The CDR3 contains 13 residues. Trimming removed 2 bases at V and 7 bases at J, with 9 bases between. Germline CDR1 reads SGHNT; CDR2 reads YENEEA. CDR3 sequence reads: CASSLSGGNTIYF. The DNA for the CDR3 is TGTGCCAGCAGCTTAAGTGGAGGGAACACCATATATTTT.

The chain employs TRBV29-1 and TRBJ2-5, with D perhaps matching TRBD1 (6 bases). The J call may be mistaken, given a closer DNA end match to TRBJ2-7. Germline CDR1 is SQVTM and CDR2 is ANQGSEA. The CDR3 spans 14 residues. DNA for the CDR3: TGCAGCGTTGGGGGGCAATCCCTTCCCTACGAGCAGTACTTC. Its translation: CSVGGQSLPYEQYF.

The chain uses TRBV7-3 and TRBJ1-2, with D possibly TRBD1 on 6 matching bases. Germline CDR1 reads SGHTA; CDR2 reads FQGTGA. This CDR3 spans 16 amino acids. Between the trimmed V and J ends, which lost 5 bases and 7 bases, there was a span of 23 bases. CDR3 bases: TGTGCCAGCAGCCCGGAACTGACAGGTCTCGCTTCTGGCTACACCTTC. It encodes CASSPELTGLASGYTF.

The rearrangement joins TRBV5-1 to TRBJ2-3; TRBD1 might be the D (5 bases). Germline CDR1 reads SGHRS; CDR2 reads YFSETQ. Trimming cost V 4 bases and J 2 bases, with 29 bases left between them. The CDR3 length is 20 residues. Here the CDR3 DNA reads TGCGCCAGCAGCGAACGACAGAGCGATCGCCTGTCCCATTTCACAGATACGCAGTATTTT. Protein product: CASSERQSDRLSHFTDTQYF.

This clone was counted a few times. J is TRBJ1-5 and V is TRBV19; tentative D call: TRBD1 (6 bases). CDR3 length: 14 residues. Germline V gene lookup returns CDR1 LNHDA and CDR2 SQIVND (reference sequence). The V and J ends lost 5 bases and 3 bases respectively, with 11 bases between them. CDR3 protein: CASSLGHLNQPQHF. The CDR3 bases are TGTGCCAGTAGTCTGGGACACCTCAATCAGCCCCAGCATTTT.

V is TRBV6-1 and J is TRBJ1-1; TRBD1 aligns across 7 bases. Trimming cost V 6 bases and J 1 base; bases outside gene matches: 2. This CDR3 spans 13 amino acids. The germline gives CDR1 MNHNS, CDR2 SASEGT. The CDR3 DNA sequence: TGTGCCAGCAGCAGGACAGGGAACACTGAAGCTTTCTTT. This encodes CASSRTGNTEAFF.

This sequence joins TRBV7-6 and TRBJ2-3, with unresolved D. CDR3 length equals 16 residues. V dropped 1 base and J dropped 4 bases, with 15 bases sitting between them. The germline gives CDR1 SGHVS, CDR2 FNYEAQ. CDR3 amino acids: CASSLGSYQYPDTQYF. The CDR3 nucleotides are TGTGCCAGCAGCTTAGGGTCCTACCAGTATCCAGATACGCAGTATTTT.

This rearrangement joins TRBV11-3 to TRBJ2-7; maybe TRBD2 (6 bases). This CDR3 contains 15 residues. The germline V and J ends were trimmed by 0 bases and 3 bases, with 12 bases remaining between them. The germline V gene encodes CDR1 SGHNT and CDR2 YENEEA. The CDR3: CASSLDGRDGYEQYF. As DNA, the CDR3 is TGTGCCAGCAGCTTAGATGGGCGGGACGGCTACGAGCAGTACTTC. The full variable domain, with the rest looked up from reference TRBV11-3 and TRBJ2-7, is EAGVVQSPRYKIIEKKQPVAFWCNPISGHNTLYWYLQNLGQGPELLIRYENEEAVDDSQLPKDRFSAERLKGVDSTLKIQPAELGDSAVYLCASSLDGRDGYEQYFGPGTRLTVT.

The chain carries TRBV7-9 and TRBJ2-1, with D tentatively TRBD2 (6 bases). CDR1 is SEHNR and CDR2 is FQNEAQ in the germline V gene (reference sequence). This CDR3 is built from 15 residues. Trimming took off 5 bases at V and 3 bases at J, with 14 bases between the two ends. In DNA form, the CDR3 reads TGTGCCAGCAGCCCGAAAGGGACTGACTACAATGAGCAGTTCTTC. It is translated as CASSPKGTDYNEQFF.

This sequence joins TRBV7-2 and TRBJ1-4, with D perhaps matching TRBD1 (6 bases). V was clipped by 5 bases and J by 7 bases, with 17 bases between them. Germline CDR1 is SGHTA and CDR2 is FQGNSA. The CDR3 runs to 15 residues. As DNA, the CDR3 is TGTGCCAGCAGCCCGAAGCGACAGGACCGTGAAAAACTGTTTTTT. It specifies CASSPKRQDREKLFF.

This clone has a handful of counts. J is TRBJ1-5 and V is TRBV6-1, with D possibly matching TRBD1 (6 bases). In germline, CDR1 is MNHNS, CDR2 SASEGT. V was trimmed by 11 bases and J by 1 base, leaving 15 bases between them. This CDR3 comprises 14 residues. This CDR3 reads CAVTGTRSNQPQHF. Here the CDR3 DNA reads TGTGCCGTAACCGGGACAAGAAGCAATCAGCCCCAGCATTTT.

J is TRBJ1-3 and V is TRBV10-2; perhaps TRBD1 as D (5 bases). CDR1 and CDR2 from the germline V gene are WSHSY and SAAADI. V lost 5 bases and J lost 0, with 11 bases in between. This CDR3 spans 15 amino acids. CDR3 residues: CASSPWGGSGNTIYF. As DNA, the CDR3 is TGCGCCAGCAGTCCCTGGGGGGGCTCTGGAAACACCATATATTTT.

V usage is TRBV15 and J usage is TRBJ1-1; 7 positions agree with TRBD1. J was trimmed by 1 base and V by 3 bases; bases with no gene match: 8. The length of the CDR3 is 16 residues. CDR1 is LNHNV, CDR2 YYDKDF, per germline (reference sequence). For the CDR3, the DNA is TGTGCCACCAGCAGGGGAGCGAGGACAGGGAACACTGAAGCTTTCTTT. This encodes CATSRGARTGNTEAFF.

This clone has just one count. J is TRBJ1-6 and V is TRBV2; 7 bases are shared with TRBD1. CDR3 size: 19 residues. V lost 5 bases to trimming and J lost 4 bases; unmatched junction nucleotides: 17. Germline assignment: CDR1 SNHLY and CDR2 FYNNEI. The CDR3 region has the DNA TGTGCCAGCAGTCACACCGGGACAGCACCAACTGGGTATAATTCACCCCTCCACTTT. It yields the protein CASSHTGTAPTGYNSPLHF.

The sample holds a few counts of this clone. This chain joins TRBV29-1 and TRBJ1-2; D call uncertain. The length of the CDR3 is 13 residues. V lost 6 bases and J 6 bases, leaving 17 bases between the germline ends. Germline CDR1 and CDR2: SQVTM and ANQGSEA. The CDR3 loop is CSVEGQVIDGYTF. DNA of the CDR3: TGCAGCGTCGAGGGTCAGGTCATCGATGGCTACACCTTC.

Comment on this clone: The same CDR3 also results from other DNA sequences found in this sample. This sequence joins TRBV9 and TRBJ2-2; 8 positions match TRBD2. V gave up 3 bases and J gave up 2 bases; unmatched junction bases: 6. This CDR3 is 16 amino acids long. Per the germline V gene, CDR1 is SGDLS and CDR2 is YYNGEE. Here the CDR3 reads CASSGGAGGNTGELFF. CDR3 DNA: TGTGCCAGCAGCGGAGGGGCGGGGGGCAACACCGGGGAGCTGTTTTTT.

This sequence joins TRBV7-9 and TRBJ1-2, with TRBD1 matching over 7 bases. Per the germline V gene, CDR1 is SEHNR and CDR2 is FQNEAQ (reference sequence). With V trimmed by 5 bases and J by 10 bases, 10 bases remained unmatched. The CDR3 is made up of 13 amino acids. The CDR3 region has the DNA TGTGCCAGCAGCCAGACAGGGAAGCGAGACTACACCTTC. Residues: CASSQTGKRDYTF.

J is TRBJ1-1 and V is TRBV4-2, with no clear D. The CDR3 has 15 amino acids. V lost 5 bases, J lost 6 bases, and 19 bases lay in between. In germline, CDR1 is LGHNA, CDR2 YNFKEQ. The CDR3 DNA reads as TGTGCCAGCAGCTTAGGCGGTGGAGGGAGGCCTGAAGCTTTCTTT. Protein sequence: CASSLGGGGRPEAFF.

The rearrangement uses TRBV7-8 and TRBJ1-4, with D possibly TRBD1 on 5 matching bases. Germline CDR1 reads SGHVS; CDR2 reads FQNEAQ. The CDR3 is made up of 18 amino acids. Deletions cut 0 bases from V and 3 bases from J, with 17 bases between. CDR3 nucleotide sequence: TGTGCCAGCAGCTTAGCGCAAGGGGTTTTACCCCCTAATGAAAAACTGTTTTTT. Its protein is CASSLAQGVLPPNEKLFF.

In regard to this clone: Germline and junction disagree at one end, which may indicate a read error. The rearrangement joins TRBV7-3 to TRBJ2-1, with D tentatively TRBD1 (6 bases). CDR3 length: 13 amino acids. Germline CDR1 reads SGHTA; CDR2 reads FQGTGA. Written as DNA, the CDR3 is TGTGCCAGCAGCCTAACAGGGACCAATGAGCAGTTCTTC. Translated, it gives CASSLTGTNEQFF.

The rearrangement joins TRBV29-1 to TRBJ2-2, with a weak D call TRBD1 (6 bases). CDR1 and CDR2 from the germline V gene are SQVTM and ANQGSEA. V lost 3 bases and J 5 bases, leaving 13 bases between the germline ends. CDR3 length equals 14 residues. The CDR3 region has the DNA TGCAGCGTTGAGTCAGGGGAGAGAACCGGGGAGCTGTTTTTT. This gives the protein CSVESGERTGELFF.

The V and J genes are TRBV11-3 and TRBJ2-3; D may be TRBD2 (6 bases). The length of the CDR3 is 16 residues. CDR1 and CDR2 (germline): SGHNT, YENEEA. The V end lost 6 bases, the J end lost 3 bases, and 19 bases lay between the germline ends. CDR3 DNA sequence: TGTGCCAGCAGTCCCCAAGGCCTGACTAGTACAGATACGCAGTATTTT. Its translation: CASSPQGLTSTDTQYF.

This chain uses TRBV18 with TRBJ2-7; no firm D call. The CDR3 spans 13 residues. V shed 4 bases and J shed 3 bases, with 10 bases lying between them. Germline values: CDR1 KGHSH, CDR2 LQKENI. This CDR3 is CASSLNIDYEQYF. CDR3 nucleotide sequence: TGTGCCAGCTCACTTAACATAGACTACGAGCAGTACTTC.

The chain uses TRBV19 and TRBJ2-7; no firm D call. Germline CDR1 and CDR2: LNHDA and SQIVND (reference sequence). V was cut by 5 bases and J by 9 bases, with 23 bases left in between. The CDR3 runs 15 residues. CDR3 DNA: TGTGCCAGTAGTCCCGTTCTCTCTAGGAAGTATGGGCAGTACTTC. This gives the protein CASSPVLSRKYGQYF.

This clone has just a few counts. The chain carries TRBV2 and TRBJ1-6; TRBD1 is a possible D gene (6 bases). V shed 5 bases and J shed 13 bases, with 9 bases lying between them. Germline CDR1 and CDR2: SNHLY and FYNNEI. This CDR3 has 11 amino acids. The DNA for the CDR3 is TGTGCCAGCAGTTCCACAGGGCCCCTCCACTTT. It specifies CASSSTGPLHF.